This T cell receptor (beta chain) was recorded in a study of OX40 agonist ivuxolimab in advanced cancers. Background on the study: At just under 85% male, the cohort had a mean age of roughly 60 years, ranging from about 20 to 80.

Study-wide findings and caveats: The antigens recognized by the expanded peripheral T cells, that is their antigen specificity, were not determined. Dose levels from 0.1 to 3.0 mg/kg saw CD4+ and CD8+ blood T cells expand clonally by week 6. In the 0.1-3.0 mg/kg groups, partial responders showed among the lowest expansion.

The CDR3 has 14 residues. Trimming took off 1 base at V and 5 bases at J, with 11 bases between the two ends. CDR1 is SGHTA, CDR2 FQGNSA, per germline. Remarks on this clone: Its cognate antigen is unknown.

The table came from immunoSEQ multiplex PCR; TCRdb's copy has only in-frame clones and leaves some out. The sample consists of fewer than 95,000 clones, about 89% of them appearing once. The sequence was collected from an adult with an advanced solid tumor such as melanoma, head and neck, liver or kidney cancer. Sequenced material: CD4+ or CD8+ T cells sorted from blood, taken in a trial of the OX40 agonist ivuxolimab. The chain couples TRBV7-2 to TRBJ2-5; TRBD1 is a possible D gene (6 bases). The CDR3 sequence: CASSLGVQGETQYF. The CDR3 DNA sequence: TGTGCCAGCAGCTTAGGGGTCCAGGGGGAGACCCAGTACTTC.